This T cell receptor (beta chain) was found in a study of blood T cell repertoires in COVID-19. At the level of the study: Spain, Italy and the United States supplied samples that represented acute and convalescent COVID-19. PBMCs, B-cell-depleted T cells, or T cells provided the cDNA or gDNA that made up the material.

In the source study's methods: Cell counts per sample came from amplifying reference gene primers. Assay used: immunoSEQ multiplex PCR; TCRdb lists only in-frame clones, some missing. D and trimming were read from the DNA, whereas the V and J calls and clone size are those reported in that table. The table has a few hundred thousand clones, around 91% seen once. It was during active infection that Seattle patients were enrolled and then longitudinally followed. The V and J ends lost 4 bases and 4 bases, in that order; junction bases with no gene match: 11. Germline CDR1 reads SGHNT; CDR2 reads YYREEE (reference sequence). This CDR3 is 16 amino acids long.

The sequenced sample was peripheral blood. This clonotype originated in a woman aged 55 to 70 with COVID-19, enrolled during active disease. This chain uses TRBV5-4 with TRBJ2-5; the match to TRBD1 covers 9 bases. The CDR3 DNA follows: TGTGCCAGCAGCCCATTACAGGGGGCGCCGGGAGAGACCCAGTACTTC. Amino acids: CASSPLQGAPGETQYF.